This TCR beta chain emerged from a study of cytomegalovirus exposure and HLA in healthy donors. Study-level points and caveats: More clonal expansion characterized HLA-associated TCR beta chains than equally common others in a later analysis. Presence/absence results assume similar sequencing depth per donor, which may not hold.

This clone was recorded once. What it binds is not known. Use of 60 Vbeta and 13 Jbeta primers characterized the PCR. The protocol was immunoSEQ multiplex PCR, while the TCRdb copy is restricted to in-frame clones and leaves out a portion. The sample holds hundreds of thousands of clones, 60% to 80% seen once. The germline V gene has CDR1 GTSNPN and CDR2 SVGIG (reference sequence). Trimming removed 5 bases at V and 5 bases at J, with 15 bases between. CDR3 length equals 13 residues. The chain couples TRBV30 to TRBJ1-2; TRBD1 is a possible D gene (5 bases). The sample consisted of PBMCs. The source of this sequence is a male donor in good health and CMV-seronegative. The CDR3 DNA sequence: TGTGCCTGGGCCCGCGGGGGGTCATATGGCTACACCTTC. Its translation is CAWARGGSYGYTF.